There are a few counts of the clone carrying this T cell receptor (beta chain). What it binds is not known. V was pared by 10 bases and J by 0 bases, with 9 bases between. Germline CDR1 is MNHEY and CDR2 is SMNVEV (reference sequence). This CDR3 has 12 amino acids. The data originate from a study of T cell responses to AZD1222 COVID-19 vaccine. Study observations and caveats: Unmutated variant regions are reportedly the target of nearly half of TCRs that are spike-specific.

Profiled with immunoSEQ multiplex PCR; TCRdb holds only in-frame clones, not every one. The sample lists approximately 70,000 clones; about 85% were seen once. The source is an adult in good health. This chain uses TRBV27 with TRBJ1-2; D is perhaps TRBD1 (5 bases). The starting material was peripheral blood, obtained on day 0 of AZD1222 vaccination. CDR3 coding DNA: TGTGCCACCAGACAGACTAACTATGGCTACACCTTC. Translated: CATRQTNYGYTF.